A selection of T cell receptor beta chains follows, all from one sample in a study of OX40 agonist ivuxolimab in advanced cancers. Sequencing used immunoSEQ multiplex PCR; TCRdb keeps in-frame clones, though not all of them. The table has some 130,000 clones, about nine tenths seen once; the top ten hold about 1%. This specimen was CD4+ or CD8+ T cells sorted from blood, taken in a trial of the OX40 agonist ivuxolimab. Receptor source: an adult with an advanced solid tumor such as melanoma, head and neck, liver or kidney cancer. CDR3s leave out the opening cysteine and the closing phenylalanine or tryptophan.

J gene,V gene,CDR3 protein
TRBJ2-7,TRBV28,ASSPQGAGTYEQY
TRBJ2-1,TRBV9,ASSPSRGEVNEQF
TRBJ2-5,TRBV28,ASSLAAAQETQY
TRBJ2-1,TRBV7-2,ATLGEESSYNEQF
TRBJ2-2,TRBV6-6,ASSGRVNTGELF
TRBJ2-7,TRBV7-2,ASSAGTSGWYEQY
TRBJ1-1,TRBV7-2,ASSYRAGTVNTEAF
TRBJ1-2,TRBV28,ASFSRGGYT
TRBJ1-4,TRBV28,ASNYRAAGSTNEKLF
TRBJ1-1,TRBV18,ASSPRGEYTEAF